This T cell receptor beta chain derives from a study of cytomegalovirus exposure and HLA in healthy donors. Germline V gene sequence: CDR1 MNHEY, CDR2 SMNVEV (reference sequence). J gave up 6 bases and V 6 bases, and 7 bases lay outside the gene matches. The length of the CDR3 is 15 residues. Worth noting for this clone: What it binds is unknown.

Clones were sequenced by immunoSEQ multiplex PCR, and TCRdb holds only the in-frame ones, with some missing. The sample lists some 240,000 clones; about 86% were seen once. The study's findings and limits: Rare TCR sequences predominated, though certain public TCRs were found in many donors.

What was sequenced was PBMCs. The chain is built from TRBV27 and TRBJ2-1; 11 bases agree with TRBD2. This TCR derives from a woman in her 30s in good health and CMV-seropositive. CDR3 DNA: TGTGCCAGCAGATCCGGGACTAGCGGAACCAATGAGCAGTTCTTC. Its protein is CASRSGTSGTNEQFF.